The T cell receptor beta chain described here comes from a study of radiotherapy plus CTLA-4 blockade in lung cancer. The V gene's germline CDR1 is SGHAT and CDR2 FQNNGV. The CDR3 runs to 13 residues. Trimming removed 4 bases at V and 5 bases at J, with 11 bases between. Generated by immunoSEQ multiplex PCR, the TCRdb table keeps only in-frame clones and is missing some. The top ten clones hold 3.6% of a sample with about 25,000 clones, approximately 70% of them seen once. The sequence was collected from a human donor with non-small cell lung cancer who had stable disease on radiotherapy plus ipilimumab. The sample consisted of peripheral blood, taken from a patient treated with radiotherapy plus ipilimumab. V is TRBV11-2 and J is TRBJ2-5; the D is unclear. The CDR3 coding sequence is TGTGCCAGCAGCTCTAATCGTCAGGAGACCCAGTACTTC. Its protein is CASSSNRQETQYF.